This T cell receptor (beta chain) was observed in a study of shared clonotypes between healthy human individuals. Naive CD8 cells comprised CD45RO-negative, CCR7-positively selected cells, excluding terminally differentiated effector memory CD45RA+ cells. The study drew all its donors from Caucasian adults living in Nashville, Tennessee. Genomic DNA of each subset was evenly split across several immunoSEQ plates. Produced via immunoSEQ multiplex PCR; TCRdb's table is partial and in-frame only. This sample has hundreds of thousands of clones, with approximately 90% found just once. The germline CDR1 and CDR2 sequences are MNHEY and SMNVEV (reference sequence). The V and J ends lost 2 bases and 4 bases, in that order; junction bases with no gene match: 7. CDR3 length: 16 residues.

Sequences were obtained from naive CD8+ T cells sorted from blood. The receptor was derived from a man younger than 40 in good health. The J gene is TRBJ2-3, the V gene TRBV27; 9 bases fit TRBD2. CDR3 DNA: TGTGCCAGCAGTTTAAATGGCGGGAGGGCCCCAGATACGCAGTATTTT. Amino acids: CASSLNGGRAPDTQYF.